A single sample gave rise to the 30 T cell receptor beta chains below, sequenced in a study of T cells in Graves' hyperthyroidism and ophthalmopathy. It was RNA transcripts that yielded the amplified TCR beta CDR3 regions. The TCR CDR3 was amplified in a first-round RT-PCR using the HTBI primer set. TCRdb analysed the multiplex PCR reads with MiXCR anew, one entry per CDR3 protein. Seen here are about 500,000 distinct CDR3 sequences, roughly a sixth observed once, and the top ten hold 15% to 20%. Sequenced sample: blood. Receptors were obtained from a woman aged 18-35 years with Graves' ophthalmopathy.

The chain has TRBV6-4 and TRBJ2-1; 12 nucleotides line up with TRBD2. V lost 6 bases and J lost 7; bases outside the gene matches: 7. Looked up from germline, CDR1 is MRHNA and CDR2 is SNTAGT. The CDR3 runs to 15 residues. CDR3 protein: CASSRLAGVLNEQFF. The CDR3 DNA reads as TGTGCCAGCAGCCGACTAGCGGGAGTGTTGAATGAGCAGTTCTTC.

This clonotype was recorded at least ten times. V gene TRBV28 combines with J gene TRBJ2-7, with 9 bases lining up with TRBD1. This CDR3 spans 15 amino acids. Germline loops: CDR1 MDHEN, CDR2 SYDVKM. Unmatched junction bases numbered 7, after V lost 3 bases and J lost 4 bases. CDR3 bases: TGTGCCAGCAGTTTGCTTGGGACAGGGCAGTACGAGCAGTACTTC. This gives the protein CASSLLGTGQYEQYF.

The chain is built from TRBV5-1 and TRBJ1-3; D unresolved. The CDR3 extends over 13 amino acids. The germline V gene has CDR1 SGHRS and CDR2 YFSETQ. V was clipped by 0 bases and J by 4 bases, with 5 bases between them. CDR3 residues: CASSLEQGNTIYF. The CDR3 DNA sequence: TGCGCCAGCAGCTTGGAACAAGGAAACACCATATATTTT. The full variable domain, rest sourced from reference TRBV5-1 and TRBJ1-3, is KAGVTQTPRYLIKTRGQQVTLSCSPISGHRSVSWYQQTPGQGLQFLFEYFSETQRNKGNFPGRFSGRQFSNSRSEMNVSTLELGDSALYLCASSLEQGNTIYFGEGSWLTVV.

This clonotype appeared many times. The gene calls are TRBV28 and TRBJ2-1, with 7 bases aligning to TRBD1. There are 15 residues in the CDR3. Germline values: CDR1 MDHEN, CDR2 SYDVKM. V lost 3 bases and J lost 3; bases outside the gene matches: 5. The CDR3 nucleotides read TGTGCCAGCAGTTTTCGGGACAGCCTCTACAATGAGCAGTTCTTC. Protein sequence: CASSFRDSLYNEQFF.

This chain links TRBV10-3 with TRBJ2-2, with D unclear. Trimming left V 6 bases short and J 7 bases short, with 3 bases between. CDR1 ENHRY and CDR2 SYGVKD come from the germline V gene. The CDR3 runs to 10 residues. The CDR3 nucleotides read TGTGCCATCAGAGGCGGGGAGCTGTTTTTT. It yields the protein CAIRGGELFF.

This clonotype turned up a few times. V is TRBV7-3 and J is TRBJ1-3; perhaps TRBD1 as D (5 bases). Trimming removed 1 base at V and 4 bases at J, with 11 bases between. The germline V gene encodes CDR1 SGHTA and CDR2 FQGTGA. This CDR3 comprises 15 residues. The CDR3 sequence is CASSLSGTAGNTIYF. The CDR3, as DNA: TGTGCCAGCAGCTTAAGCGGGACGGCCGGAAACACCATATATTTT. Full variable domain (outside the CDR3, taken from reference TRBV7-3 and TRBJ1-3): GAGVSQTPSNKVTEKGKYVELRCDPISGHTALYWYRQSLGQGPEFLIYFQGTGAADDSGLPNDRFFAVRPEGSVSTLKIQRTERGDSAVYLCASSLSGTAGNTIYFGEGSWLTVV.

Comment on this clonotype: A read error may be the cause here, since a much bigger clone is one base away. The chain recombines TRBV12-3 or TRBV12-4 with TRBJ2-1; TRBD2 matches 7 bases. The CDR3 loop spans 18 amino acids. The V and J ends lost 4 bases and 8 bases, in that order; junction bases with no gene match: 20. CDR3: CASSSLISAGRVIHEQFF. As DNA, the CDR3 is TGTGCCAGCAGTTCCCTGATCTCAGCGGGAAGGGTCATTCATGAGCAGTTCTTC.

At least ten counts were recorded for this clonotype. The chain links TRBV27 to TRBJ2-1, with TRBD2 matching over 8 bases. CDR1 MNHEY and CDR2 SMNVEV come from the germline V gene (reference sequence). The CDR3 is 14 residues long. The V segment lost 7 bases and the J segment 4 bases; nucleotides outside the gene matches: 6. CDR3 DNA: TGTGCCAGCATGTGGGGACTAGATTACAATGAGCAGTTCTTC. It codes for CASMWGLDYNEQFF.

This clonotype was picked up a small number of times. The chain uses TRBV4-1 and TRBJ1-2; D unclear. The CDR3 has 15 amino acids. V lost 0 bases and J lost 4, with 12 bases in between. Germline loops: CDR1 MGHRA, CDR2 YSYEKL. The CDR3: CASSQDRSEGYGYTF. Here the CDR3 DNA reads TGCGCCAGCAGCCAAGATCGTTCCGAGGGCTATGGCTACACCTTC.

This clonotype was seen a handful of times. The gene calls are TRBV7-9 and TRBJ2-5; TRBD2 aligns across 8 bases. Germline loops: CDR1 SEHNR, CDR2 FQNEAQ (reference sequence). This CDR3 region has 13 residues. With V trimmed by 5 bases and J by 3 bases, 2 bases remained unmatched. Here the CDR3 reads CASSVLAEETQYF. CDR3 nucleotides: TGTGCCAGCAGCGTACTAGCGGAAGAGACCCAGTACTTC.

At least ten counts were recorded for this clonotype. The chain couples TRBV30 to TRBJ2-7, with 8 bases identical to TRBD1. CDR3 length: 14 residues. The germline gives CDR1 GTSNPN, CDR2 SVGIG (reference sequence). J lost 2 bases, V lost 0 bases, and 3 bases had no gene match. CDR3 bases: TGTGCCTGGAGTGTTGGACAGGGTCCCTACGAGCAGTACTTC. Translating it yields CAWSVGQGPYEQYF.

This clonotype was seen repeatedly, ten times or more. This sequence joins TRBV7-9 and TRBJ2-1, with 9 bases that match TRBD2. Germline V gene data show CDR1 as SEHNR and CDR2 as FQNEAQ (reference sequence). The CDR3 has 15 residues. V lost 5 bases, J lost 5 bases, and 7 bases stayed unmatched. The CDR3 region has the DNA TGTGCCAGCAGCCCCCGGCAGCGGGGGGACAATGAGCAGTTCTTC. This translates into CASSPRQRGDNEQFF.

This clonotype was seen at least ten times. The chain recombines TRBV24-1 with TRBJ1-1, with 10 bases that match TRBD1. The CDR3 is made up of 16 amino acids. Germline V CDR1 and CDR2: KGHDR, SFDVKD. Unmatched junction bases numbered 12, after V lost 6 bases and J lost 6 bases. CDR3: CATSSSTGTGVAEAFF. Written as DNA, the CDR3 is TGTGCCACCAGTTCTTCCACTGGGACAGGGGTGGCTGAAGCTTTCTTT.

This clonotype was detected only a few times. This sequence joins TRBV20-1 and TRBJ2-1; 8 nucleotides match TRBD2. CDR3 length equals 14 residues. V lost 1 base and J lost 9; bases outside the gene matches: 8. The V gene's germline CDR1 is DFQATT and CDR2 SNEGSKA (reference sequence). The CDR3 DNA is TGCAGTGCTAGAGTTGCGGGAGGTTTTTTTGAGCAGTTCTTC. It translates to CSARVAGGFFEQFF.

Comment on this clonotype: A much larger clonotype is one base distant, so this may be a read error. V is TRBV12-3 or TRBV12-4 and J is TRBJ2-1; TRBD2 matches at 9 bases. This CDR3 is built from 15 residues. CDR3 sequence: CASNRDGGRVNERFF. The CDR3 nucleotides are TGTGCCAGCAACCGGGATGGCGGGAGGGTCAATGAGCGGTTCTTC.

This clonotype was detected a few times. This chain uses TRBV13 with TRBJ1-2; D may be TRBD1 (6 bases). V lost 2 bases, J lost 6 bases, and 13 bases lay in between. The CDR3 runs to 14 residues. Per germline, CDR1 PRHDT and CDR2 FYEKMQ (reference sequence). The CDR3 sequence is CASSLSGGRNGYTF. Here the CDR3 DNA reads TGTGCCAGCAGCTTATCCGGGGGGCGCAATGGCTACACCTTC.

This clonotype was seen at least ten times. The chain couples TRBV3-1 to TRBJ2-4; 12 bases fit TRBD2. The CDR3 totals 16 residues. Trimming cost V 1 base and J 7 bases; bases outside gene matches: 5. Germline loops: CDR1 LGHDT, CDR2 YNNKEL (reference sequence). CDR3 DNA sequence: TGTGCCAGCAGCCAAGGGACTAGCGGGATGATGAACATTCAGTACTTC. Its translation: CASSQGTSGMMNIQYF.

In this sample, this clonotype turned up many times. At one end, the junction sequence differs from germline, possibly due to a read error. The V and J genes are TRBV18 and TRBJ1-1; D gene unclear. CDR1 and CDR2 (germline): KGHSH, LQKENI. This CDR3 is built from 13 residues. The CDR3 DNA follows: TGCGCCAGCAGCCCCCGACAGAACACTGAAGCTTTCTTT. Its translation: CASSPRQNTEAFF.

Many counts were recorded for this clonotype. This chain links TRBV18 with TRBJ1-1; 8 nucleotides align to TRBD1. Unmatched junction bases numbered 8, after V lost 6 bases and J lost 5 bases. The CDR3 length is 14 residues. Germline CDR1 is KGHSH and CDR2 is LQKENI. This CDR3 is CASSPQGAVTEAFF. The CDR3 coding sequence is TGTGCCAGCTCTCCCCAGGGGGCGGTAACTGAAGCTTTCTTT.

There are many counts of this clonotype. This chain joins TRBV28 and TRBJ2-2; the D is unclear. The CDR3 totals 12 residues. From germline, CDR1 is MDHEN and CDR2 SYDVKM. V lost 4 bases, J lost 4 bases, and 4 bases lay in between. The CDR3 region is CASSYATGELFF. The CDR3, as DNA: TGTGCCAGCAGTTATGCCACCGGGGAGCTGTTTTTT.

This clonotype was picked up a small number of times. The chain uses TRBV5-8 and TRBJ1-4, with D unclear. CDR1 is SGHTS, CDR2 YDEGEE, per germline. The CDR3 consists of 17 residues. Trimming removed 2 bases from V and 0 bases from J, with 14 bases in between. CDR3 nucleotides: TGTGCCAGCAGCTTTACCTGGGGAGTTGCAACTAATGAAAAACTGTTTTTT. It yields the protein CASSFTWGVATNEKLFF.

This clonotype was observed many times. CDR3 amino acids: CSARDRVYSYNEQFF. CDR3 in DNA: TGCAGTGCTAGAGATCGGGTCTACTCCTACAATGAGCAGTTCTTC. V is TRBV20-1 and J is TRBJ2-1; D remains unclear. The germline V gene encodes CDR1 DFQATT and CDR2 SNEGSKA (reference sequence). This CDR3 is built from 15 residues. The V end lost 0 bases, the J end lost 0 bases, and 9 bases lay between the germline ends.

This clonotype was observed a handful of times. The chain employs TRBV14 and TRBJ2-1, with D possibly TRBD1 on 6 matching bases. The CDR3 sequence is 15 residues long. V lost 3 bases and J 5 bases, leaving 14 bases between the germline ends. The germline V gene encodes CDR1 SGHDN and CDR2 FVKESK. The CDR3 DNA follows: TGTGCCAGCAGCCACGGGACACCGGTAAACAATGAGCAGTTCTTC. It encodes CASSHGTPVNNEQFF.

This clonotype was counted a few times. A much larger clonotype is one base distant, so this may be a read error. The V call is TRBV2, the J call TRBJ1-5; D gene unclear. The germline V gene has CDR1 SNHLY and CDR2 FYNNEI. V lost 1 base to trimming and J lost 9 bases, with 13 bases between them. The CDR3 spans 14 residues. CDR3 region: CASSEETVHRPQHF. CDR3 sequence (DNA): TGTGCCAGCAGTGAAGAAACAGTCCATCGGCCCCAGCATTTT.

This rearrangement joins TRBV30 to TRBJ2-7; TRBD1 matches 8 bases. CDR3 size: 17 residues. Germline V gene lookup returns CDR1 GTSNPN and CDR2 SVGIG (reference sequence). V gave up 7 bases and J gave up 0 bases; unmatched junction bases: 17. CDR3 DNA sequence: TGTGCCTTGACAGGAGGGACAGGTACCCTCAGCTCCTACGAGCAGTACTTC. Translating gives CALTGGTGTLSSYEQYF.

There are many counts of this clonotype. The rearrangement links TRBV28 to TRBJ2-2, with TRBD1 matching 8 bases. J was trimmed by 4 bases and V by 5 bases; bases with no gene match: 6. Germline CDR1 and CDR2: MDHEN and SYDVKM. This CDR3 has 15 residues. This chain's CDR3 is CASSGTGEGTGELFF. As DNA, the CDR3 is TGTGCCAGCAGTGGGACAGGCGAAGGCACCGGGGAGCTGTTTTTT.

This clonotype was recorded many times. This chain links TRBV28 with TRBJ2-1; D is perhaps TRBD1 or TRBD2 (5 bases each). CDR3 length: 15 residues. Between the trimmed V and J ends, which lost 2 bases and 4 bases, there was a span of 12 bases. CDR1 and CDR2 from the germline V gene are MDHEN and SYDVKM. The CDR3 region has the DNA TGTGCCAGCAGTTTACGGTGGGGGAGTTACAATGAGCAGTTCTTC. This sequence encodes CASSLRWGSYNEQFF.

There are a few counts of this clonotype. This chain uses TRBV6-2 or TRBV6-3 with TRBJ2-1; D perhaps matches TRBD2 (6 bases). CDR3 length: 13 residues. Germline V CDR1 and CDR2: MNHEY, SVGEGT. The germline V and J ends were trimmed by 5 bases and 8 bases, with 13 bases remaining between them. Here the CDR3 DNA reads TGTGCCAGCAGTAGGAGACTAGTCCATGAGCAGTTCTTC. This sequence encodes CASSRRLVHEQFF.

Many counts were recorded for this clonotype. This chain joins TRBV29-1 and TRBJ2-1, with D possibly TRBD1 on 5 matching bases. Trimming removed 5 bases from V and 2 bases from J, with 10 bases in between. The CDR3 has 13 residues. The V gene's germline CDR1 is SQVTM and CDR2 ANQGSEA. This CDR3 is CSVPGQTYNEQFF. The CDR3 DNA reads as TGCAGCGTTCCCGGACAAACCTACAATGAGCAGTTCTTC.

This clonotype was detected a few times. V gene TRBV4-1 combines with J gene TRBJ1-1; tentatively, D is TRBD1 (6 bases). CDR3 length: 18 residues. V lost 1 base, J lost 5 bases, and 23 bases lay in between. The V gene's germline CDR1 is MGHRA and CDR2 YSYEKL. CDR3 sequence reads: CASSQVNFIGGPDTEAFF. As DNA, the CDR3 is TGCGCCAGCAGCCAAGTCAACTTCATTGGGGGGCCGGATACTGAAGCTTTCTTT.